Presented here are 16 T cell receptor beta chains from one specimen sequenced in a study of shared clonotypes between healthy human individuals. Assay: immunoSEQ multiplex PCR; the TCRdb copy retains only in-frame clones and omits some. The sample contains millions of clones, about 92% of which appear only once. Sequencing input: naive CD4+ T cells sorted from blood. Regarding subset: CD45RA+ positively selected. The receptors derive from a man aged 18 to 30 in good health.

This sequence joins TRBV4-3 and TRBJ1-1; 8 positions agree with TRBD1. Per the germline V gene, CDR1 is LGHNA and CDR2 is YSLEER. The CDR3 spans 16 residues. The ends lost 0 bases at V and 5 bases at J; junction bases unmatched: 8. DNA for the CDR3: TGCGCCAGCAGCCAAGATTGGACAGGGAGGAGGACTGAAGCTTTCTTT. Translating gives CASSQDWTGRRTEAFF.

This chain uses TRBV27 with TRBJ2-2; D might be TRBD2 (6 bases). The length of the CDR3 is 16 residues. The V end was cut by 7 bases, the J end by 7 bases, with 22 bases between. The germline V gene encodes CDR1 MNHEY and CDR2 SMNVEV (reference sequence). The CDR3 sequence is CASTMMGTPFGGELFF. The CDR3 DNA is TGTGCCAGCACTATGATGGGGACTCCCTTTGGCGGGGAGCTGTTTTTT.

CDR3 region: CSVDLLKAFF. CDR3 nucleotide sequence: TGCAGCGTTGATTTATTGAAAGCTTTCTTT. This sequence joins TRBV29-1 and TRBJ1-1, with no clear D. V gave up 3 bases and J gave up 9 bases, with 8 bases separating them. Germline CDR1 is SQVTM and CDR2 is ANQGSEA. There are 10 residues in the CDR3.

This chain uses TRBV21-1 with TRBJ1-4; TRBD1 is the table's D call and was not checked against the DNA. TRBV21-1 is a pseudogene. CDR3 length: 17 amino acids. CDR3 residues: CASSNDTSGTGVEKLFF. CDR3 coding DNA: TGTGCCAGCAGCAATGACACCTCCGGGACAGGGGTCGAAAAACTGTTTTTT.

V is TRBV6-5 and J is TRBJ2-5; D is possibly TRBD1 (5 bases). Judging by the DNA end, TRBJ2-7 fits better; the J call may be wrong. The CDR3 is 14 amino acids. Germline lookup yields CDR1 MNHEY and CDR2 SVGAGI. CDR3 sequence (DNA): TGTGCCAGCAGTTACGGGGCCTCCTCCTACGAGCAGTACTTC. Translation gives CASSYGASSYEQYF.

A word on this clone: This CDR3 is also generated by other DNA sequences in the sample. The chain combines TRBV7-9 with TRBJ1-5; 7 nucleotides agree with TRBD1. After removal of 3 bases from V and 8 bases from J, the junction contained 4 bases not matched to a gene. Germline V CDR1 and CDR2: SEHNR, FQNEAQ (reference sequence). The CDR3 length is 13 residues. The CDR3 sequence is CASSLTGLEPQHF. The DNA for the CDR3 is TGTGCCAGCAGCTTGACAGGGTTGGAGCCCCAGCATTTT.

The rearrangement links TRBV13 to TRBJ1-3, with D possibly being TRBD1 (6 bases). The tail of the sequence fits TRBJ2-2 better, so the J call may be wrong. This CDR3 is built from 15 residues. Germline assignment: CDR1 PRHDT and CDR2 FYEKMQ (reference sequence). The CDR3 spells CASRDPGDRAGELFF. For the CDR3, the DNA is TGTGCCAGCAGGGACCCAGGGGATCGCGCCGGGGAGCTGTTTTTT.

This chain uses TRBV4-1 with TRBJ1-5, with D perhaps matching TRBD1 (6 bases). The V end was cut by 1 base, the J end by 1 base, with 11 bases between. The length of the CDR3 is 16 residues. Looked up from germline, CDR1 is MGHRA and CDR2 is YSYEKL. CDR3 sequence reads: CASSQAPGESNQPQHF. DNA of the CDR3: TGCGCCAGCAGCCAAGCGCCAGGGGAGAGCAATCAGCCCCAGCATTTT.

In DNA, the CDR3 is TGTGCCTGGACCGGAGGGAACTATGGCTACACCTTC. Encoded protein: CAWTGGNYGYTF. The V gene is TRBV30, the J gene TRBJ1-2, with unresolved D. V lost 4 bases and J lost 2, with 8 bases in between. The CDR3 is 12 residues long. CDR1 GTSNPN and CDR2 SVGIG come from the germline V gene (reference sequence).

The chain has TRBV6-1 and TRBJ1-1, with TRBD1 matching 10 bases. The ends lost 0 bases at V and 10 bases at J; junction bases unmatched: 8. Germline lookup yields CDR1 MNHNS and CDR2 SASEGT. The CDR3 sequence is 15 residues long. The CDR3 loop is CASSEAETGGAGAFF. DNA for the CDR3: TGTGCCAGCAGTGAAGCGGAGACAGGGGGCGCGGGAGCTTTCTTT.

In this sample, this clone turned up a few times. This chain links TRBV14 with TRBJ2-7, with D perhaps TRBD1 (5 bases). Looked up from germline, CDR1 is SGHDN and CDR2 is FVKESK. This CDR3 has 13 amino acids. Trimming removed 1 base from V and 7 bases from J, with 11 bases in between. The CDR3 region is CASSQGGYREQYF. CDR3 in DNA: TGTGCCAGCAGCCAAGGGGGCTATCGGGAGCAGTACTTC. The variable domain in full, completed from reference TRBV14 and TRBJ2-7, reads EAGVTQFPSHSVIEKGQTVTLRCDPISGHDNLYWYRRVMGKEIKFLLHFVKESKQDESGMPNNRFLAERTGGTYSTLKVQPAELEDSGVYFCASSQGGYREQYFGPGTRLTVT.

This chain connects TRBV23-1 to TRBJ1-2; TRBD1 agrees at 8 bases. TRBV23-1 is placed among ORFs of uncertain function. This CDR3 has 14 residues. V was clipped by 4 bases and J by 3 bases; unmatched bases: 4. The CDR3 protein is CASSPRGRDYGYTF. For the CDR3, the DNA is TGCGCCAGCAGTCCCAGGGGGCGCGACTATGGCTACACCTTC.

The V call is TRBV4-1, the J call TRBJ2-5, with D perhaps being TRBD1 or TRBD2 (6 bases each). The J call may not be correct, given that the DNA end is closer to TRBJ2-7. CDR1 and CDR2 (germline): MGHRA, YSYEKL. The CDR3 has 17 residues. The CDR3 DNA follows: TGCGCCAGCAGCCAAGTTAGGGCCGGGGGCGGCTCCTACGAGCAGTACTTC. Translated: CASSQVRAGGGSYEQYF.

This clone has just a few counts. Other DNA sequences of this sample code for an identical CDR3. The J gene is TRBJ1-4, the V gene TRBV6-5, with D uncertain. The CDR3 runs 12 residues. CDR1 is MNHEY and CDR2 is SVGAGI in the germline V gene. V gave up 4 bases and J gave up 8 bases, with 8 bases separating them. CDR3 sequence reads: CASSSPGEKLFF. The CDR3 DNA reads as TGTGCCAGCAGTTCCCCTGGGGAAAAACTGTTTTTT.

This clone was found once. J is TRBJ2-4 and V is TRBV5-6; 8 bases match TRBD1. The CDR3 extends over 16 amino acids. The V segment lost 0 bases and the J segment 1 base; nucleotides outside the gene matches: 3. Germline CDR1 and CDR2: SGHDT and YYEEEE. CDR3 sequence: CASSLGQGAAKNIQYF. Written as DNA, the CDR3 is TGTGCCAGCAGCTTGGGGCAGGGGGCCGCCAAAAACATTCAGTACTTC.

The chain has TRBV6-1 and TRBJ2-2, with 9 bases lining up with TRBD1. The V and J ends lost 3 bases and 3 bases, in that order; junction bases with no gene match: 5. The CDR3 spans 16 residues. The V gene's germline CDR1 is MNHNS and CDR2 SASEGT. CDR3 protein: CASSDGGTGYTGELFF. In DNA form, the CDR3 reads TGTGCCAGCAGTGACGGTGGGACAGGGTACACCGGGGAGCTGTTTTTT.